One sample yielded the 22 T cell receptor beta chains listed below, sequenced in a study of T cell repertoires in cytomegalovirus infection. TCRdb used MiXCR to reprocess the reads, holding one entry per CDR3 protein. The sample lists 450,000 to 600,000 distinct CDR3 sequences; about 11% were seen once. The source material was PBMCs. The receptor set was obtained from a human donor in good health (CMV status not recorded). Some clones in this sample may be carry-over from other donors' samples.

The CDR3 bases are TGTGCCACCAGTGATGACAGCACAGATACGCAGTATTTT. Its translation: CATSDDSTDTQYF. V usage is TRBV24-1 and J usage is TRBJ2-3; D is undetermined. V gave up 3 bases and J gave up 0 bases, with 3 bases separating them. CDR1 is KGHDR, CDR2 SFDVKD, per germline. This CDR3 has 13 residues.

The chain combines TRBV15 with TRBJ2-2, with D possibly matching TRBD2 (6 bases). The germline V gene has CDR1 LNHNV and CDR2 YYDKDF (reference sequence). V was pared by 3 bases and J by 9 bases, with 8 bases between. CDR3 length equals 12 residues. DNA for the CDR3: TGTGCCACCAGCAGGGACTACCGGGAGCTGTTTTTT. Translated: CATSRDYRELFF.

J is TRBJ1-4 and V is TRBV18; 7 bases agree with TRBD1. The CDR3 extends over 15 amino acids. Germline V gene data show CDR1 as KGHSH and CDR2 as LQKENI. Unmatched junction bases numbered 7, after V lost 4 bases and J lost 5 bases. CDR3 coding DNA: TGTGCCAGCTCACTTGACAGGGATCAGAATGAAAAACTGTTTTTT. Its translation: CASSLDRDQNEKLFF.

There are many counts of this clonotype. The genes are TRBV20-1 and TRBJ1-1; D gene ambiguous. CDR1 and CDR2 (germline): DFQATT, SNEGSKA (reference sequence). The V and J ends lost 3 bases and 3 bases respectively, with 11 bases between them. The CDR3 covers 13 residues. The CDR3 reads CSASVAGDTEAFF. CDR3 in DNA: TGCAGTGCTAGTGTAGCAGGAGACACTGAAGCTTTCTTT.

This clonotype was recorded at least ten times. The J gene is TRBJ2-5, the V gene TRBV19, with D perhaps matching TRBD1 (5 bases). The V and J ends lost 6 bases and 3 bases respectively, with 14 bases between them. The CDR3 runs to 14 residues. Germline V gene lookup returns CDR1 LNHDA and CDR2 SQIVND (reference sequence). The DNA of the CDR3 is TGTGCCAGTAGCGACAGCGCCAGCAAAGAGACCCAGTACTTC. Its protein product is CASSDSASKETQYF. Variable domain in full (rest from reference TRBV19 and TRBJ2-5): DGGITQSPKYLFRKEGQNVTLSCEQNLNHDAMYWYRQDPGQGLRLIYYSQIVNDFQKGDIAEGYSVSREKKESFPLTVTSAQKNPTAFYLCASSDSASKETQYFGPGTRLLVL.

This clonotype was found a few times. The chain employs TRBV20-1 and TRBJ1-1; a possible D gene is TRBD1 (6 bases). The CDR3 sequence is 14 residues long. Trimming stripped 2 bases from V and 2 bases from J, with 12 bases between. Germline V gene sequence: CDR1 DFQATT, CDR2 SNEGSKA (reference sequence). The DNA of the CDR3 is TGCAGTGCTAGAAGAAAGGGGGAAAACACTGAAGCTTTCTTT. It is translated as CSARRKGENTEAFF.

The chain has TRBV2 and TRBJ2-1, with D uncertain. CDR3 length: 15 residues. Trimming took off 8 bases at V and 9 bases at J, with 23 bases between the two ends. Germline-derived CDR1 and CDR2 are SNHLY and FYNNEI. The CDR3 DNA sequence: TGTGCCAGCTACGAATCCCCGCTGTCCGCGGCTGAGCAGTTCTTC. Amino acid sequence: CASYESPLSAAEQFF.

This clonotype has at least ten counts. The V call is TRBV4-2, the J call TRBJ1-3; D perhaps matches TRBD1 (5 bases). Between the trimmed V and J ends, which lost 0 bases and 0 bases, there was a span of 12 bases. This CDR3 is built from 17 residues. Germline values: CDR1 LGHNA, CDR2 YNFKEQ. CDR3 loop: CASSQEPTDNSGNTIYF. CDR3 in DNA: TGTGCCAGCAGCCAAGAACCCACGGACAACTCTGGAAACACCATATATTTT.

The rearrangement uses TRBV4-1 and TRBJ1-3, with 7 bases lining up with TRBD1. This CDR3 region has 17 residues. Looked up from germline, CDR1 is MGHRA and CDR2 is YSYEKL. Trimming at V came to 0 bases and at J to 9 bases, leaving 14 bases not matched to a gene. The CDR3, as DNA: TGCGCCAGCAGCCAAGAGCTGACAGGGCGCCCTCTGAGCACCATATATTTT. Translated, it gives CASSQELTGRPLSTIYF.

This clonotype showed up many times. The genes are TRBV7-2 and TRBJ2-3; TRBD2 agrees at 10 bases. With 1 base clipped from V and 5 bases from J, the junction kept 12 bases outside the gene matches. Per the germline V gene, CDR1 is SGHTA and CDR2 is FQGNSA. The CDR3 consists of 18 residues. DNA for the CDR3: TGTGCCAGCAGCTTAGACGGAGTACGAGCGGGAGGGGAAGATACGCAGTATTTT. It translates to CASSLDGVRAGGEDTQYF.

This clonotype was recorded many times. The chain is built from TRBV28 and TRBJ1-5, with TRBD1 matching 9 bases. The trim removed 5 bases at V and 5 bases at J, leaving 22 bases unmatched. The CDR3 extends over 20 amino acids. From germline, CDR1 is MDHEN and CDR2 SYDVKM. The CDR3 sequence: CASSPHYLITTGGVDQPQHF. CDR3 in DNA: TGTGCCAGCAGTCCACACTACCTCATAACGACAGGGGGGGTCGATCAGCCCCAGCATTTT. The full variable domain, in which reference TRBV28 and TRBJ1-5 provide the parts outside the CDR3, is DVKVTQSSRYLVKRTGEKVFLECVQDMDHENMFWYRQDPGLGLRLIYFSYDVKMKEKGDIPEGYSVSREKKERFSLILESASTNQTSMYLCASSPHYLITTGGVDQPQHFGDGTRLSIL.

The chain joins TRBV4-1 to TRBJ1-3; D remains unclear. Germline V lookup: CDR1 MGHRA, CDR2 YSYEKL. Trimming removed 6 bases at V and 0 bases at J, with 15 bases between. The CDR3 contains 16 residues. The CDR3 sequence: CASSLNGDHSGNTIYF. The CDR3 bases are TGCGCCAGCAGTCTGAATGGGGATCACTCTGGAAACACCATATATTTT.

The chain's CDR3 is CASSIGTPFYNEQFF. CDR3 in DNA: TGTGCCAGTAGTATCGGGACACCCTTCTACAATGAGCAGTTCTTC. The rearrangement joins TRBV19 to TRBJ2-1; weak D call: TRBD1 (6 bases). Trimming removed 3 bases at V and 3 bases at J, with 12 bases between. CDR1 and CDR2 (germline): LNHDA, SQIVND (reference sequence). This CDR3 spans 15 amino acids.

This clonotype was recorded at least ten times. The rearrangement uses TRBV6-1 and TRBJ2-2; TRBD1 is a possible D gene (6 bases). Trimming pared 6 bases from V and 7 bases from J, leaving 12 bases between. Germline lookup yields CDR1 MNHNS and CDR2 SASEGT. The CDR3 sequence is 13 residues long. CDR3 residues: CASRPQGNGELFF. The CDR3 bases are TGTGCCAGCAGGCCACAGGGAAACGGGGAGCTGTTTTTT.

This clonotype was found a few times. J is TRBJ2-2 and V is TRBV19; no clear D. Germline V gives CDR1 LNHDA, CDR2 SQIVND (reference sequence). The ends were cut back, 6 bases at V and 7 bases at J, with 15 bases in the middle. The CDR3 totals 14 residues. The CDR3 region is CASSSHYRSGELFF. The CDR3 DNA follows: TGTGCCAGTAGCTCGCACTACCGGAGCGGGGAGCTGTTTTTT.

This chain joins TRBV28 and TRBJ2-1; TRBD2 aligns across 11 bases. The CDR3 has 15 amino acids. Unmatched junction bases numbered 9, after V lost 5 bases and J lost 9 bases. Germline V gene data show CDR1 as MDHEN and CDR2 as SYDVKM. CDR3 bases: TGTGCCAGCAGTCCCGGGACTAGCGGTTTAGGTGAGCAGTTCTTC. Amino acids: CASSPGTSGLGEQFF.

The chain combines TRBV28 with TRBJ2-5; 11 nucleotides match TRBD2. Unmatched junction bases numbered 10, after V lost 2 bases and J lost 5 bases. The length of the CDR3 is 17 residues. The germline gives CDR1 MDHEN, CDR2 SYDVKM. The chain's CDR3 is CASSLGIAGGPYETQYF. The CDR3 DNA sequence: TGTGCCAGCAGTTTAGGAATAGCGGGAGGGCCATATGAGACCCAGTACTTC.

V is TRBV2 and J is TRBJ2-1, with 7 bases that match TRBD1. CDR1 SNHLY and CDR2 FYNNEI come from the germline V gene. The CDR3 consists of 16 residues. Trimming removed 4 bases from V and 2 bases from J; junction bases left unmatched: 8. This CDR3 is CASSGVTGSTYNEQFF. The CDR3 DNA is TGTGCCAGCAGTGGGGTGACAGGGTCAACCTACAATGAGCAGTTCTTC.

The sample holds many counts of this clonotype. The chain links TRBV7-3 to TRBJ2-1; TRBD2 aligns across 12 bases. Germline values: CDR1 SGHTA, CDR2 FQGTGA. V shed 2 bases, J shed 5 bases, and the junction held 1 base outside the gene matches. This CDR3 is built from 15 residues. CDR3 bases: TGTGCCAGCAGCTTACTAGCGGGAGGGGACAATGAGCAGTTCTTC. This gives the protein CASSLLAGGDNEQFF.

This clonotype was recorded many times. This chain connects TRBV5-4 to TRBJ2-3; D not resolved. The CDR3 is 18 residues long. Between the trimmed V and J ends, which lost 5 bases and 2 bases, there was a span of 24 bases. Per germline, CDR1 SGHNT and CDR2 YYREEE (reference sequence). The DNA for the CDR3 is TGTGCCAGCAGTTTCCCGGCTGTGGGTGTCCCTCCCACAGATACGCAGTATTTT. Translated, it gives CASSFPAVGVPPTDTQYF. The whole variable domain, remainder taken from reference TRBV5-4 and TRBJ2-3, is ETGVTQSPTHLIKTRGQQVTLRCSSQSGHNTVSWYQQALGQGPQFIFQYYREEENGRGNFPPRFSGLQFPNYSSELNVNALELDDSALYLCASSFPAVGVPPTDTQYFGPGTRLTVL.

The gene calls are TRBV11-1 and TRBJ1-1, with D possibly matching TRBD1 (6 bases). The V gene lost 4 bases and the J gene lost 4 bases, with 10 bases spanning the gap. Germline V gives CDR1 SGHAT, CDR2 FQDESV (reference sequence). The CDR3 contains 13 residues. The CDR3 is CASSSRGRTEAFF. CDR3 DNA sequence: TGTGCCAGCAGCTCCAGGGGCCGCACTGAAGCTTTCTTT.

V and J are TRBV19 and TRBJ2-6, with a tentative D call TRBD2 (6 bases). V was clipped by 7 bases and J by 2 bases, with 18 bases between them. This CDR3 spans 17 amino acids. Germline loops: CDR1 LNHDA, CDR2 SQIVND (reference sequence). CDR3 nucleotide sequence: TGTGCCAGTACGGCGGGGTATACAGATACTGGGGCCAACGTCCTGACTTTC. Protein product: CASTAGYTDTGANVLTF.